This T cell receptor (beta chain) was sequenced in a study of identical twins (dated by TCRdb to 2015 to 2016). Background for the entire study: To test whether fetal clonotypes persist, this study deep-sequenced TCR alpha and beta repertoires from monozygotic twins, from unrelated adults of various ages, and from cord blood. Replicate twin experiments were performed at different times using different library preparation protocols to rule out contamination. Study-level results and caveats: Because the same donors could not be followed over many years, the conclusions relied on cross-sectional statistical analysis. In monozygotic twins, recombination models systematically underestimated out-of-frame TCR alpha sharing, but the models matched the sharing seen between unrelated individuals. Zero-insertion analyses could be partly confounded by invariant T cells such as MAIT and iNKT, though diverse VJ usage argued against such confounding for most clonotypes. In beta out-of-frame sequences, excess twin sharing was weaker, because having fewer shared sequences lowered the signal-to-noise ratio. Compared with coincidental sharing between unrelated individuals, out-of-frame TCR alpha sequences shared between twins had an excess of sequences with low generation probability. Abundant cord blood beta clonotypes carried fewer insertions; young adult naive repertoires showed a weaker similar trend, while memory repertoires showed none.

Library preparation was by 5' RACE. TCRdb records Illumina HiSeq 2000 as the sequencer. Template switching introduced a universal primer binding site; the final cDNA contained a unique molecular identifier, enabling accurate counting of TCR cDNA molecules. Specific primers in the conserved constant-segment region were used to synthesize first-strand cDNA for TCR alpha and beta chains. To control for contamination, each cDNA library was double barcoded with a SMART-Mk sample barcode plus Illumina barcodes. Two successive PCR steps introduced TruSeq adapter sequences along with Illumina sample barcodes. The Illumina HiSeq platform was used with custom primers to sequence TCR alpha and beta cDNA libraries. The authors' pipeline ran thus. Unique molecular identifiers were extracted from raw reads with MiGEC, and CDR3 positions were determined with MiXCR. Recombination models were inferred per individual with the repgenHMM and IGoR tools using an EM algorithm. Shared clonotypes were analyzed with the tcR package in R, and sharing was normalized by the product of cloneset sizes. To study raw recombination free of thymic and clonal selection effects, out-of-frame nonproductive sequences were analyzed. Clones were called with MiXCR by TCRdb after fastp trimmed the public reads at Q25, and only in-frame beta chains were retained. Merged by CDR3 protein, the rows form single entries marked with the most common genes and DNA. Clone size and V and J calls follow TCRdb, not the original study. The sample contains roughly 690,000 distinct CDR3 sequences, approximately 22% of them found a single time. The top ten constitute around 4.5% of the sample.

To note about this clonotype: Its antigen remains undetermined. No much larger clone is present one base from it, and per-base qualities are unavailable.

The CDR3 runs 18 amino acids, cysteine and phenylalanine included. Of all the DNA, just the CDR3 is kept, 54 bases in frame from base 1. CDR1 SGHTA and CDR2 FQGTGA were looked up in the germline V gene. From V the trimming removes 0 bases and from J it removes 4 bases, while the gene matches leave 15 bases of the junction unaccounted for. Every donor was a healthy Caucasian. Three pairs of female monozygotic twins, all aged 18 to 29 years, were included in the twin cohort. The RNA used for TCR libraries was isolated from peripheral blood mononuclear cells. This same sample was also part of a study on T cells expressing NK-cell markers. As that second paper reports: Three sorted T-cell subsets (CD3+CD56+NKG2C+, CD3+CD56+NKG2C- and CD3+CD56-NKG2C+) from eight donors had their TCR beta-chain repertoires profiled. Of the eight sequenced donors, seven were found to be HCMV-seropositive and one was found to be HCMV-seronegative. To restrict sorting to alphabetaTCR-expressing T cells, an anti-gammadeltaTCR antibody was added in several experiments. In over five donors, the dominant CD3+CD56+NKG2C+ clonotypes were found to rank among the top 10 CD8+ clonotypes and to make up 1.0-7.0% of CD8+ T cells. Those dominant clonotypes were again the most abundant among CD3+CD56-NKG2C+ cells in four donors, at about 25-65%. It remained unclear whether the expanded NKG2C-expressing T cell clones were specific for HCMV antigens. The eight sequenced donors were randomly selected healthy volunteers, three men and five women. To determine HCMV serostatus, a commercial ELISA kit was used to detect HCMV-specific IgG in serum. Bulk peripheral blood T-cell repertoires were additionally sequenced from unsorted PBMC for 5 or 6 donors. MIGEC was used to demultiplex reads and group the reads by UMI, and MiTCR was used to assemble and quantify clonotypes. To remove erroneous sequences, TCR cDNA sequences were retained only when supported by two or more reads. The tcR package was used for downstream repertoire analysis, and clonotypes were matched across fractions by CDR3 nucleotide sequence plus V segment. VDJmatch was used to annotate antigen specificity against VDJdb, with one amino acid substitution in CDR3 permitted.

The rearrangement joined TRBV7-3 to TRBJ2-7; 7 nucleotides in the junction match TRBD1. The TCR comes from a woman aged 18-29 years in good health. Source material: PBMCs. The CDR3 corresponds to CASSLTLGKPDRIYEQYF. The nucleotide sequence reads as follows: TGTGCCAGCAGCTTAACCTTAGGAAAGCCGGACAGGATATACGAGCAGTACTTC.